The 11 T cell receptor beta chains below all came from one sample that was sequenced in a study of PD-1 blockade in mismatch repair-deficient tumors. Clones were sequenced by immunoSEQ multiplex PCR, and TCRdb holds only the in-frame ones, with some missing. In the table there are just over 25,000 clones, roughly 80% of which are singletons. The sequencing here drew on PBMCs, taken before pembrolizumab treatment. All receptors come from an adult with mismatch repair-deficient cancer.

This clone was seen just once. The chain uses TRBV11-2 and TRBJ2-1, with 12 bases aligning to TRBD2. In germline, CDR1 is SGHAT, CDR2 FQNNGV. V gave up 8 bases and J gave up 12 bases; unmatched junction bases: 14. The CDR3 loop spans 15 amino acids. CDR3 coding DNA: TGTGCCAGCCAATCGCTAGCGGGAGGGGAAAAGGGGCAGTTCTTC. Amino acid sequence: CASQSLAGGEKGQFF.

This clone has a handful of counts. The chain employs TRBV2 and TRBJ2-7; 7 bases agree with TRBD2. Germline trimming cut 7 bases from V and 4 bases from J; bases unmatched to any gene: 7. There are 13 residues in the CDR3. Germline CDR1 is SNHLY and CDR2 is FYNNEI. In DNA, the CDR3 is TGTGCCAGCAATCAAGGGCGGGAGTACGAGCAGTACTTC. Residues: CASNQGREYEQYF.

J is TRBJ1-1 and V is TRBV11-2, with D unresolved. CDR1 and CDR2 (germline): SGHAT, FQNNGV. With 0 bases removed from V and 2 bases from J, the gap between germline ends came to 4 bases. The length of the CDR3 is 13 residues. The chain's CDR3 is CASSLDPNTEAFF. CDR3 DNA sequence: TGTGCCAGCAGCTTAGATCCTAACACTGAAGCTTTCTTT.

The chain carries TRBV9 and TRBJ1-1, with a weak D call TRBD1 (5 bases). This CDR3 region has 14 residues. The germline V gene encodes CDR1 SGDLS and CDR2 YYNGEE. V lost 4 bases and J 4 bases, leaving 14 bases between the germline ends. CDR3 sequence reads: CASSSSGVSTEAFF. CDR3 coding DNA: TGTGCCAGCAGCAGCTCGGGGGTGAGCACTGAAGCTTTCTTT.

The V call is TRBV9, the J call TRBJ1-3; D might be TRBD1 (6 bases). The germline V gene encodes CDR1 SGDLS and CDR2 YYNGEE. CDR3 length: 15 residues. Trimming stripped 0 bases from V and 2 bases from J, with 9 bases between. The CDR3, as DNA: TGTGCCAGCAGCGTAGGCCCAGGGGCTGGAAACACCATATATTTT. Translated: CASSVGPGAGNTIYF.

The CDR3 protein is CASSKVTPGVSYNEQFF. The CDR3 DNA reads as TGTGCCAGCAGCAAAGTGACGCCGGGAGTGTCTTACAATGAGCAGTTCTTC. V and J are TRBV21-1 and TRBJ2-1; whether TRBD2, the table's D call, matches the DNA was not checked. TRBV21-1 is an annotated pseudogene. The CDR3 length is 17 residues.

The genes are TRBV27 and TRBJ1-3; D gene uncertain. From germline, CDR1 is MNHEY and CDR2 SMNVEV (reference sequence). V dropped 2 bases and J dropped 0 bases, with 5 bases sitting between them. The CDR3 runs to 14 residues. The CDR3: CASSLRSSGNTIYF. The CDR3 DNA reads as TGTGCCAGCAGTTTAAGGAGCTCTGGAAACACCATATATTTT.

This clone was seen once. V gene TRBV6-6 combines with J gene TRBJ2-2; TRBD2 aligns across 8 bases. CDR1 is MNHNY, CDR2 SVGAGI, per germline (reference sequence). The CDR3 is made up of 16 amino acids. The ends lost 5 bases at V and 3 bases at J; junction bases unmatched: 8. The CDR3, as DNA: TGTGCCAGCAGTACCCAGGGAGCGGGGGACACCGGGGAGCTGTTTTTT. It codes for CASSTQGAGDTGELFF.

The table lists this clone with a few counts. CDR3 sequence reads: CASSIMATTSYEQYF. Here the CDR3 DNA reads TGTGCCAGTAGTATCATGGCGACAACCTCCTACGAGCAGTACTTC. The V and J genes are TRBV19 and TRBJ2-7; D gene ambiguous. The CDR3 loop spans 15 amino acids. The germline V and J ends were trimmed by 3 bases and 0 bases, with 12 bases remaining between them. Per the germline V gene, CDR1 is LNHDA and CDR2 is SQIVND (reference sequence).

This clone showed up just a few times. The chain couples TRBV28 to TRBJ2-7, with 7 bases that match TRBD1. Looked up from germline, CDR1 is MDHEN and CDR2 is SYDVKM. CDR3 size: 18 residues. The V and J ends lost 6 bases and 3 bases, in that order; junction bases with no gene match: 20. The CDR3: CASSNVGSWGQIFYEQYF. DNA for the CDR3: TGTGCCAGCAGCAACGTGGGGTCTTGGGGACAGATATTCTACGAGCAGTACTTC.

The V gene is TRBV4-1, the J gene TRBJ1-4, with 7 bases identical to TRBD1. The V gene end was trimmed by 6 bases and the J gene end by 7 bases; junction bases not matched to a gene: 8. The length of the CDR3 is 14 residues. The germline CDR1 and CDR2 sequences are MGHRA and YSYEKL. The CDR3 nucleotides are TGCGCCAGCAGGCAGGACAGGTCGGGTGAAAAACTGTTTTTT. Translated, it gives CASRQDRSGEKLFF.